The sequence of this T cell receptor (beta chain) was determined in a study of molecular identifiers for immune sequencing clone quantification. This CDR3 has 14 amino acids. Per germline, CDR1 SGHDT and CDR2 YYEEEE. On this clonotype itself: One junction end disagrees with the germline gene, perhaps due to a read error.

Each CDR3 protein is one row after TCRdb ran MiXCR on the PCR reads. The data hold just under 650,000 distinct CDR3 sequences, with roughly 21% observed a single time. The receptor comes from a human donor in good health. Some libraries in this study had Jurkat cell RNA spiked in. The rearrangement uses TRBV5-6 and TRBJ1-5; D call uncertain. What was sequenced was naive CD8+ T cells from blood, with Jurkat cell RNA spiked in. This sample's subset: FACS-sorted CD8+CD4-CCR7+CD45RA+ naive T cells. CDR3 nucleotides: TGTGCCAGCAGCTTGGGTCAGCCAAATCAGCGCCAGCATTTT. Translating gives CASSLGQPNQRQHF.